The 29 T cell receptor beta chains given below trace back to one sample, sequenced in a study of CD4+ T cells in melanoma. Profiling relied on immunoSEQ multiplex PCR, and the TCRdb table lists in-frame clones only, not all of them. This repertoire shows some 110,000 clones, approximately 90% found once; its top ten account for roughly 3.5%. The sequencing input was peripheral blood. These receptor sequences come from a human donor with melanoma.

The chain recombines TRBV5-1 with TRBJ1-2; 10 positions agree with TRBD1. Germline CDR1 is SGHRS and CDR2 is YFSETQ. The J segment lost 5 bases and the V segment lost 0 bases, leaving 13 bases of the junction unmatched. The CDR3 runs 18 residues. The DNA of the CDR3 is TGCGCCAGCAGCTTGGCCGGGACAGGGGAGTCCAGGCTTTATGGCTACACCTTC. This gives the protein CASSLAGTGESRLYGYTF.

The chain has TRBV6-6 and TRBJ2-1, with D unresolved. The CDR3 totals 12 residues. Trimming removed 6 bases from V and 8 bases from J, with 11 bases in between. Germline lookup yields CDR1 MNHNY and CDR2 SVGAGI (reference sequence). This chain's CDR3 is CASSPPDDEQFF. CDR3 DNA: TGTGCCAGCAGCCCCCCCGACGATGAGCAGTTCTTC.

This clone was counted a few times. The gene calls are TRBV29-1 and TRBJ2-2; no reliable D call. Germline CDR1 is SQVTM and CDR2 is ANQGSEA. The CDR3 spans 11 residues. The DNA of the CDR3 is TGCAGTATCACAAACACCGGGGAGCTGTTTTTT. Protein: CSITNTGELFF.

The chain couples TRBV19 to TRBJ2-1; 10 positions match TRBD2. This CDR3 is built from 18 residues. Germline CDR1 and CDR2: LNHDA and SQIVND (reference sequence). The V gene end was trimmed by 5 bases and the J gene end by 7 bases; junction bases not matched to a gene: 17. The CDR3 here is CASSLFKSAGGVGNEQFF. The DNA of the CDR3 is TGTGCCAGTAGTCTTTTTAAATCAGCGGGAGGGGTAGGAAATGAGCAGTTCTTC.

The V call is TRBV5-1, the J call TRBJ2-5; 7 nucleotides align to TRBD2. Trimming removed 4 bases from V and 4 bases from J; junction bases left unmatched: 16. Germline CDR1 SGHRS, CDR2 YFSETQ. The CDR3 length is 17 residues. Here the CDR3 DNA reads TGCGCCAGCAGCCCCCCTTTAGCGAGCGGGGAAGGAGAGACCCAGTACTTC. Its translation is CASSPPLASGEGETQYF.

This sequence joins TRBV7-9 and TRBJ1-1; 8 bases are a match to TRBD1. Trimming cost V 8 bases and J 4 bases; bases outside gene matches: 9. This CDR3 is built from 14 residues. From germline, CDR1 is SEHNR and CDR2 FQNEAQ (reference sequence). The CDR3 nucleotides are TGTGCCAGCCACCGGACAGGGTTGCGCACTGAAGCTTTCTTT. Protein product: CASHRTGLRTEAFF.

The chain carries TRBV5-1 and TRBJ2-5; 8 bases are a match to TRBD2. This CDR3 is 16 amino acids long. The germline CDR1 and CDR2 sequences are SGHRS and YFSETQ. Trimming removed 4 bases from V and 2 bases from J; junction bases left unmatched: 10. CDR3 nucleotides: TGCGCCAGCAGCCCGCTCAGCGCGGGGGGACAAGAGACCCAGTACTTC. Translation gives CASSPLSAGGQETQYF.

This chain uses TRBV27 with TRBJ2-1; 9 bases map to TRBD1. The germline V gene encodes CDR1 MNHEY and CDR2 SMNVEV (reference sequence). CDR3 length: 15 amino acids. V trimming: 11 bases; J trimming: 0 bases; junction bases outside the gene matches: 8. CDR3 protein: CASNDRGGSYNEQFF. For the CDR3, the DNA is TGTGCCTCCAATGACAGGGGGGGCTCCTACAATGAGCAGTTCTTC.

This clone has only one observation. The V gene is TRBV30, the J gene TRBJ1-3, with D unresolved. With 1 base removed from V and 0 bases from J, the gap between germline ends came to 7 bases. CDR1 is GTSNPN and CDR2 is SVGIG in the germline V gene (reference sequence). This CDR3 is built from 14 residues. In DNA form, the CDR3 reads TGTGCCTGGAGTGGTACAGTCTCTGGAAACACCATATATTTT. This gives the protein CAWSGTVSGNTIYF.

This clone has more than one count but fewer than ten. The CDR3 bases are TGTGCCAGCAGTAGTACAGGGGGCGCCCAGAAGAATGAGCAGTTCTTC. It translates to CASSSTGGAQKNEQFF. The chain combines TRBV28 with TRBJ2-1, with 9 bases identical to TRBD1. V was pared by 5 bases and J by 7 bases, with 12 bases of the junction left unmatched. The CDR3 sequence is 16 residues long. Germline V CDR1 and CDR2: MDHEN, SYDVKM.

The chain joins TRBV7-2 to TRBJ2-1; 13 bases match TRBD2. The length of the CDR3 is 13 residues. V was pared by 4 bases and J by 12 bases, with 3 bases of the junction left unmatched. Germline CDR1 SGHTA, CDR2 FQGNSA. CDR3 loop: CASSSRTSGRQFF. DNA of the CDR3: TGTGCCAGCAGCTCCCGGACTAGCGGGAGGCAGTTCTTC.

The rearrangement links TRBV4-1 to TRBJ2-5; D is uncertain. Trimming cost V 5 bases and J 2 bases, with 9 bases left between them. CDR3 length: 13 amino acids. Germline assignment: CDR1 MGHRA and CDR2 YSYEKL. The CDR3 bases are TGCGCCAGCAGCTCAGGCCCTCAAGAGACCCAGTACTTC. Its protein product is CASSSGPQETQYF.

The chain employs TRBV27 and TRBJ1-1; no definite D call. In germline, CDR1 is MNHEY, CDR2 SMNVEV (reference sequence). V lost 1 base to trimming and J lost 4 bases, with 13 bases between them. The CDR3 extends over 15 amino acids. The CDR3 loop reads CASSLYLGRITEAFF. Written as DNA, the CDR3 is TGTGCCAGCAGTTTATATCTAGGTCGAATCACTGAAGCTTTCTTT.

The rearrangement joins TRBV5-1 to TRBJ2-3, with TRBD2 as a possible D gene (6 bases). This CDR3 spans 15 amino acids. Germline lookup yields CDR1 SGHRS and CDR2 YFSETQ. V was trimmed by 0 bases and J by 1 base, leaving 9 bases between them. The CDR3 region is CASSLGSSGTDTQYF. The CDR3 bases are TGCGCCAGCAGCTTGGGCTCTAGCGGCACAGATACGCAGTATTTT.

The chain employs TRBV9 and TRBJ2-1; D remains ambiguous. Per the germline V gene, CDR1 is SGDLS and CDR2 is YYNGEE. CDR3 length equals 15 residues. V gave up 0 bases and J gave up 4 bases, with 11 bases separating them. The CDR3 sequence is CASSVDNPPYNEQFF. The CDR3 DNA reads as TGTGCCAGCAGCGTAGACAATCCACCTTACAATGAGCAGTTCTTC.

The V call is TRBV5-1, the J call TRBJ2-1; TRBD2 matches at 14 bases. Germline CDR1 SGHRS, CDR2 YFSETQ. V gave up 0 bases and J gave up 15 bases; unmatched junction bases: 5. The CDR3 runs 14 residues. The CDR3 spells CASSLVTSGGGAFF. CDR3 DNA sequence: TGCGCCAGCAGCTTGGTGACTAGCGGGGGGGGAGCGTTCTTC.

This clone was picked up one time. J is TRBJ2-7 and V is TRBV6-5; a weak D match, TRBD2 (5 bases). Germline V gene data show CDR1 as MNHEY and CDR2 as SVGAGI. V gave up 2 bases and J gave up 2 bases, with 13 bases separating them. This CDR3 has 15 amino acids. This CDR3 reads CASSYRERSTYEQYF. The CDR3 DNA is TGTGCCAGCAGTTACAGGGAGCGGTCAACCTACGAGCAGTACTTC.

The CDR3 protein is CASIPGGTGRNEQFF. CDR3 bases: TGTGCCAGCATCCCAGGAGGGACGGGTCGTAATGAGCAGTTCTTC. The rearrangement joins TRBV27 to TRBJ2-1; possible D gene TRBD2, 6 bases. Germline V CDR1 and CDR2: MNHEY, SMNVEV (reference sequence). The ends were cut back, 7 bases at V and 7 bases at J, with 20 bases in the middle. There are 15 residues in the CDR3.

This clone was found a few times. The chain employs TRBV19 and TRBJ1-5; no clear D gene. The length of the CDR3 is 15 residues. V lost 5 bases to trimming and J lost 2 bases, with 13 bases between them. Per germline, CDR1 LNHDA and CDR2 SQIVND (reference sequence). The DNA for the CDR3 is TGTGCCAGTAGTTCAGGTTCTTCGGGCAATCAGCCCCAGCATTTT. Protein sequence: CASSSGSSGNQPQHF. The variable domain in full, completed from reference TRBV19 and TRBJ1-5, reads DGGITQSPKYLFRKEGQNVTLSCEQNLNHDAMYWYRQDPGQGLRLIYYSQIVNDFQKGDIAEGYSVSREKKESFPLTVTSAQKNPTAFYLCASSSGSSGNQPQHFGDGTRLSIL.

This sequence joins TRBV9 and TRBJ2-3; TRBD2 matches 9 bases. CDR1 SGDLS and CDR2 YYNGEE come from the germline V gene. The CDR3 is 14 amino acids. J gave up 4 bases and V 5 bases, and 5 bases lay outside the gene matches. The CDR3 region is CASSSGSIADTQYF. The CDR3 DNA reads as TGTGCCAGCAGTAGCGGGAGTATCGCAGATACGCAGTATTTT.

V and J are TRBV7-9 and TRBJ2-3, with 14 positions matching TRBD2. Germline V gene data show CDR1 as SEHNR and CDR2 as FQNEAQ (reference sequence). The J segment lost 5 bases and the V segment lost 6 bases, leaving 7 bases of the junction unmatched. The CDR3 spans 16 residues. The CDR3 loop is CASSRLAGGPGDTQYF. CDR3 in DNA: TGTGCCAGCAGTAGACTAGCGGGAGGGCCAGGAGATACGCAGTATTTT.

The gene calls are TRBV5-1 and TRBJ1-1; D perhaps matches TRBD1 (6 bases). The CDR3 sequence is 15 residues long. The germline CDR1 and CDR2 sequences are SGHRS and YFSETQ. V shed 3 bases and J shed 1 base, with 13 bases lying between them. The CDR3 loop is CASSSQGNGNTEAFF. CDR3 sequence (DNA): TGCGCCAGCAGCTCACAGGGAAATGGGAACACTGAAGCTTTCTTT.

The chain carries TRBV5-1 and TRBJ2-5; D may match TRBD1 or TRBD2 (5 bases each). The closer fit of TRBJ2-7 to the DNA end suggests the J call may be wrong. Germline loops: CDR1 SGHRS, CDR2 YFSETQ. CDR3 length: 14 amino acids. CDR3 amino acids: CASSLQGESYEQYF. For the CDR3, the DNA is TGCGCCAGCAGCTTACAAGGGGAGTCCTACGAGCAGTACTTC.

J is TRBJ2-5 and V is TRBV2; either TRBD1 or TRBD2 may fit D (6 bases each). Trimming removed 7 bases from V and 5 bases from J, with 11 bases in between. CDR3 length equals 12 residues. Germline-derived CDR1 and CDR2 are SNHLY and FYNNEI. Here the CDR3 DNA reads TGTGCCAGCATGAGGGGGGCGGAGACCCAGTACTTC. Its translation: CASMRGAETQYF.

The chain employs TRBV25-1 and TRBJ1-1; 8 nucleotides line up with TRBD1. The V gene's germline CDR1 is MGHDK and CDR2 SYGVNS. V was pared by 4 bases and J by 4 bases, with 8 bases of the junction left unmatched. The CDR3 has 15 residues. This CDR3 is CASSVPTGVGTEAFF. In DNA, the CDR3 is TGTGCCAGCAGTGTACCGACAGGGGTCGGCACTGAAGCTTTCTTT.

The J gene is TRBJ2-3, the V gene TRBV7-2, with TRBD1 matching 7 bases. V lost 2 bases, J lost 0 bases, and 2 bases stayed unmatched. Germline values: CDR1 SGHTA, CDR2 FQGNSA. The CDR3 loop spans 15 amino acids. CDR3 sequence reads: CASSLSGQSTDTQYF. The DNA for the CDR3 is TGTGCCAGCAGCTTATCGGGACAGAGCACAGATACGCAGTATTTT.

V gene TRBV7-3 combines with J gene TRBJ2-1, with TRBD2 identical over 8 bases. From germline, CDR1 is SGHTA and CDR2 FQGTGA. V dropped 5 bases and J dropped 9; count of bases not matched to a gene: 9. The CDR3 has 14 residues. The CDR3 bases are TGTGCCAGCAGCCCTCGTAGAGCGGGGGTTGAGCAGTTCTTC. Amino acids: CASSPRRAGVEQFF.

The V and J genes are TRBV9 and TRBJ2-3; 12 positions match TRBD2. Trimming cost V 0 bases and J 4 bases; bases outside gene matches: 3. The CDR3 extends over 16 amino acids. Germline CDR1 reads SGDLS; CDR2 reads YYNGEE. The CDR3 loop is CASSVEASGGADTQYF. The CDR3 DNA sequence: TGTGCCAGCAGCGTAGAAGCTAGCGGGGGGGCAGATACGCAGTATTTT.

The chain couples TRBV5-1 to TRBJ2-1; a weak D match, TRBD1 (6 bases). The ends were cut back, 2 bases at V and 0 bases at J, with 12 bases in the middle. CDR1 is SGHRS, CDR2 YFSETQ, per germline. The CDR3 has 16 residues. The CDR3 sequence is CASSFSTGSSYNEQFF. CDR3 nucleotides: TGCGCCAGCAGCTTTTCCACAGGGAGCTCCTACAATGAGCAGTTCTTC.